This passage covers 18 T cell receptor beta chains from one sample sequenced in a study of blood T cell repertoires in COVID-19. TCRdb keeps only in-frame clones here, not all; method: immunoSEQ multiplex PCR. The sample carries roughly 300,000 clones, roughly 93% recorded once. Sequencing used PBMCs or T cells enriched from blood (not recorded which). The receptors here all came from a woman between 35 and 50 years old with acute COVID-19.

The chain links TRBV7-3 to TRBJ2-7, with TRBD2 matching over 8 bases. This CDR3 region has 14 residues. Trimming at V came to 5 bases and at J to 4 bases, leaving 7 bases not matched to a gene. Germline V gene lookup returns CDR1 SGHTA and CDR2 FQGTGA. Written as DNA, the CDR3 is TGTGCCAGCAGCGCCTACGGGAGGGAGTACGAGCAGTACTTC. Protein: CASSAYGREYEQYF.

The chain couples TRBV7-8 to TRBJ2-7; perhaps TRBD1 as D (7 bases). Germline CDR1 SGHVS, CDR2 FQNEAQ. With 5 bases removed from V and 0 bases from J, the gap between germline ends came to 11 bases. This CDR3 has 14 residues. Here the CDR3 reads CASSGGDSSYEQYF. As DNA, the CDR3 is TGTGCCAGCAGCGGCGGGGACAGCTCCTACGAGCAGTACTTC.

The gene calls are TRBV29-1 and TRBJ1-4, with TRBD1 matching 8 bases. The germline V gene encodes CDR1 SQVTM and CDR2 ANQGSEA. CDR3 length equals 14 residues. V trimming: 6 bases; J trimming: 3 bases; junction bases outside the gene matches: 6. The CDR3 DNA reads as TGCAGCGTCGCCGACAGGGGAGCTAATGAAAAACTGTTTTTT. This gives the protein CSVADRGANEKLFF.

The rearrangement links TRBV28 to TRBJ2-1; TRBD2 agrees at 7 bases. CDR3 length equals 15 residues. Per germline, CDR1 MDHEN and CDR2 SYDVKM. The junction had 14 bases not matched to a gene; V was cut back by 9 bases and J by 6 bases. The CDR3 sequence is CASQGGGLQSNEQFF. The CDR3 bases are TGTGCCAGTCAAGGCGGGGGATTACAGTCCAATGAGCAGTTCTTC. The variable domain in full, completed from reference TRBV28 and TRBJ2-1, reads DVKVTQSSRYLVKRTGEKVFLECVQDMDHENMFWYRQDPGLGLRLIYFSYDVKMKEKGDIPEGYSVSREKKERFSLILESASTNQTSMYLCASQGGGLQSNEQFFGPGTRLTVL.

The genes are TRBV27 and TRBJ1-1, with D uncertain. The CDR3 has 14 residues. Germline-derived CDR1 and CDR2 are MNHEY and SMNVEV (reference sequence). Trimming shortened V by 5 bases and J by 0 bases, and 10 bases separated the two germline ends. The CDR3 DNA follows: TGTGCCAGCAGTCTCGACACCTTGAACACTGAAGCTTTCTTT. Its translation: CASSLDTLNTEAFF.

This chain uses TRBV5-1 with TRBJ2-5; unclear D gene. The length of the CDR3 is 15 residues. Germline V gene lookup returns CDR1 SGHRS and CDR2 YFSETQ. V was trimmed by 4 bases and J by 2 bases, leaving 15 bases between them. CDR3 residues: CASSATAYGQETQYF. DNA of the CDR3: TGCGCCAGCAGCGCAACAGCATACGGACAAGAGACCCAGTACTTC.

This clone was seen just once. The chain joins TRBV5-1 to TRBJ1-1; tentatively, D is TRBD1 (5 bases). The germline gives CDR1 SGHRS, CDR2 YFSETQ. Trimming removed 0 bases at V and 10 bases at J, with 10 bases between. The CDR3 length is 12 residues. The CDR3 loop reads CASSLAGGSAFF. The CDR3 nucleotides read TGCGCCAGCAGCTTGGCCGGGGGTTCAGCTTTCTTT.

The chain has TRBV11-1 and TRBJ2-1; no clear D gene. This CDR3 contains 16 residues. CDR1 is SGHAT, CDR2 FQDESV, per germline (reference sequence). Trimming cost V 5 bases and J 0 bases, with 14 bases left between them. The CDR3 here is CASSPTPSGSYNEQFF. CDR3 DNA: TGTGCCAGCAGCCCTACCCCTAGTGGCTCCTACAATGAGCAGTTCTTC.

The chain has TRBV9 and TRBJ1-6, with D perhaps TRBD1 (6 bases). V gave up 3 bases and J gave up 6 bases, with 13 bases separating them. The CDR3 totals 15 residues. Per germline, CDR1 SGDLS and CDR2 YYNGEE. The CDR3 is CASSASTGSNSPLHF. CDR3 sequence (DNA): TGTGCCAGCAGCGCGTCTACAGGGTCTAATTCACCCCTCCACTTT.

On this clone: The junction does not match germline at one end; this may be a read error. The chain recombines TRBV18 with TRBJ2-4; tentative D call: TRBD2 (6 bases). The CDR3 spans 14 residues. Per germline, CDR1 KGHSH and CDR2 LQKENI. This CDR3 reads CASSYSGAENIQYF. The DNA of the CDR3 is TGTGCCAGCTCATACTCGGGAGCCGAAAACATTCAGTACTTC.

The V gene is TRBV3-1 (or the pseudogene TRBV3-2), the J gene TRBJ2-3; perhaps TRBD1 as D (6 bases). The CDR3 spans 14 residues. In germline, CDR1 is LGHDT, CDR2 YNNKEL (reference sequence). Trimming stripped 5 bases from V and 0 bases from J, with 9 bases between. The CDR3 sequence is CASSRTVSTDTQYF. Here the CDR3 DNA reads TGTGCCAGCAGCAGGACAGTTAGCACAGATACGCAGTATTTT.

The gene calls are TRBV30 and TRBJ1-4, with 8 bases that match TRBD1. This CDR3 region has 17 residues. In germline, CDR1 is GTSNPN, CDR2 SVGIG (reference sequence). J gave up 4 bases and V 1 base, and 11 bases lay outside the gene matches. In nucleotides, the CDR3 is TGTGCCTGGAGTGCAATAACGACCGGGACAGGTAATGAAAAACTGTTTTTT. Amino acid sequence: CAWSAITTGTGNEKLFF.

This chain links TRBV7-9 with TRBJ1-1; D perhaps matches TRBD1 (6 bases). This CDR3 is built from 15 residues. The V end was cut by 5 bases, the J end by 3 bases, with 16 bases between. The germline V gene has CDR1 SEHNR and CDR2 FQNEAQ (reference sequence). DNA for the CDR3: TGTGCCAGCAGCCGAACACAGGGATTAGACACTGAAGCTTTCTTT. It specifies CASSRTQGLDTEAFF.

V gene TRBV29-1 combines with J gene TRBJ2-7, with 11 bases lining up with TRBD1. There are 13 residues in the CDR3. Germline V CDR1 and CDR2: SQVTM, ANQGSEA. V shed 6 bases and J 5 bases; nucleotides not matched to a gene: 6. CDR3 sequence reads: CSVHGQGANEQYF. CDR3 sequence (DNA): TGCAGCGTGCATGGACAGGGGGCGAACGAGCAGTACTTC.

The chain is built from TRBV9 and TRBJ2-3; 13 bases match TRBD2. The CDR3 spans 17 residues. Germline CDR1 is SGDLS and CDR2 is YYNGEE. The V segment lost 0 bases and the J segment 4 bases; nucleotides outside the gene matches: 5. Here the CDR3 reads CASSVAGLAGDPDTQYF. CDR3 nucleotides: TGTGCCAGCAGCGTAGCAGGACTAGCGGGGGATCCAGATACGCAGTATTTT.

The rearrangement links TRBV20-1 to TRBJ1-5, with D unresolved. This CDR3 is built from 11 residues. CDR1 DFQATT and CDR2 SNEGSKA come from the germline V gene (reference sequence). Trimming stripped 0 bases from V and 12 bases from J, with 9 bases between. The CDR3 nucleotides are TGCAGTGCTAGAGATGGTCGGGACCAGCATTTT. It translates to CSARDGRDQHF.

The chain joins TRBV28 to TRBJ2-5; the match to TRBD2 covers 13 bases. The CDR3 sequence is 17 residues long. Germline V gene sequence: CDR1 MDHEN, CDR2 SYDVKM. The junction had 6 bases not matched to a gene; V was cut back by 4 bases and J by 1 base. Here the CDR3 reads CASSSTSGGLFQETQYF. In DNA form, the CDR3 reads TGTGCCAGCAGTTCGACTAGCGGGGGGCTTTTCCAAGAGACCCAGTACTTC.

This chain links TRBV7-8 with TRBJ2-7; 9 bases are a match to TRBD1. Germline trimming cut 5 bases from V and 3 bases from J; bases unmatched to any gene: 8. Per germline, CDR1 SGHVS and CDR2 FQNEAQ. This CDR3 comprises 15 residues. CDR3 residues: CASSLRDRAFYEQYF. CDR3 bases: TGTGCCAGCAGCCTCCGGGACAGGGCCTTCTACGAGCAGTACTTC.